Included here is one T cell receptor (beta chain) sequence, with context. The data belong to a study of shared T cell receptors in the human thymus. This CDR3 is built from 16 residues. CDR1 and CDR2 from the germline V gene are SGHTA and FQGNSA. The V end was cut by 1 base, the J end by 7 bases, with 17 bases between. Some clones are missing from TCRdb's copy, which holds only in-frame ones; the method was immunoSEQ multiplex PCR. The sample carries some 720,000 clones, around 89% recorded once. These data were also reused for a study on human thymus T cells.

The chain employs TRBV7-2 and TRBJ2-1, with no clear D. The sequenced sample consisted of thymocytes. This sequence originates from a boy in the first two years of life with a congenital heart defect. This chain's CDR3 is CASSLVGAPLGNEQFF. Here the CDR3 DNA reads TGTGCCAGCAGCTTAGTAGGAGCACCCCTTGGGAATGAGCAGTTCTTC.